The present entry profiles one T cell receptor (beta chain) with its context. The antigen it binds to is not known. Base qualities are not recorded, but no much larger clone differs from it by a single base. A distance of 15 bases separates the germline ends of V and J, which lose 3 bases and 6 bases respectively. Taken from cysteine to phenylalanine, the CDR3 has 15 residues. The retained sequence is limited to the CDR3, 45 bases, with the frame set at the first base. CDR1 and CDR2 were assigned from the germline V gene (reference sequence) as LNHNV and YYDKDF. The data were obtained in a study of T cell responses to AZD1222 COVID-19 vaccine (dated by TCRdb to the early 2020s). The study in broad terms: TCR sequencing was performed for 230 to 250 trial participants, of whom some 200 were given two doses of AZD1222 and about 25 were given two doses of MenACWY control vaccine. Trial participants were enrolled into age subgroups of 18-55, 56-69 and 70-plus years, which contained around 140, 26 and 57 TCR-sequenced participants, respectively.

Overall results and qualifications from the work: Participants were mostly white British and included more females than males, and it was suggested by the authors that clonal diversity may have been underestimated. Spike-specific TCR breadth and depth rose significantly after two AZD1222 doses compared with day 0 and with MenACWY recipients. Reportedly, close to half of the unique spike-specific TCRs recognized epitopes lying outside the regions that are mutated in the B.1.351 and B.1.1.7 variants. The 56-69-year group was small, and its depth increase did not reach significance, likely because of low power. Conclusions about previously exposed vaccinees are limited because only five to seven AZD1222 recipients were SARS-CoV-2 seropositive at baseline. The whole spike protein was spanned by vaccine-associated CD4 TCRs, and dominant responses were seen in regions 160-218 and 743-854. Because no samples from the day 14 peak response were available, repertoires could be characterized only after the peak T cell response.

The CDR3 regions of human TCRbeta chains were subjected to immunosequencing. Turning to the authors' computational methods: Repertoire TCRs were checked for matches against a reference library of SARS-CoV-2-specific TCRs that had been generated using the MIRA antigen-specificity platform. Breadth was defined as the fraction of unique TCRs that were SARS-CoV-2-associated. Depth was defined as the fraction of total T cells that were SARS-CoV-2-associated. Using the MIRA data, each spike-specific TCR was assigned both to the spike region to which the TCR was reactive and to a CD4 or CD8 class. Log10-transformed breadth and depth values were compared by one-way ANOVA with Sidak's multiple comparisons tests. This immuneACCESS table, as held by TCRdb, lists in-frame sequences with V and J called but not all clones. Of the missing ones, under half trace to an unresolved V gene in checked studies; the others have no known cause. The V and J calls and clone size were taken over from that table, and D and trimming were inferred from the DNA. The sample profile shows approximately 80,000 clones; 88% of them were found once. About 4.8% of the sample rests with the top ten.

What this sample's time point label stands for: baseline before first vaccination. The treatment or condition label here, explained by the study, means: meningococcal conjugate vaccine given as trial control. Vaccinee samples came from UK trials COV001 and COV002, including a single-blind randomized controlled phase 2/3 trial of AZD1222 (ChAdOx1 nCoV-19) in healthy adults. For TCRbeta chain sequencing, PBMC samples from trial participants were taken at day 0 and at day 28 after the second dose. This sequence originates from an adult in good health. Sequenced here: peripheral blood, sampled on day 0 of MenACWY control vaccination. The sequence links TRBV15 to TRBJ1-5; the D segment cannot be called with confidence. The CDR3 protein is CATSSVGRVSQPQHF. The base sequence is TGTGCCACCAGCAGCGTCGGACGAGTCTCTCAGCCCCAGCATTTT.